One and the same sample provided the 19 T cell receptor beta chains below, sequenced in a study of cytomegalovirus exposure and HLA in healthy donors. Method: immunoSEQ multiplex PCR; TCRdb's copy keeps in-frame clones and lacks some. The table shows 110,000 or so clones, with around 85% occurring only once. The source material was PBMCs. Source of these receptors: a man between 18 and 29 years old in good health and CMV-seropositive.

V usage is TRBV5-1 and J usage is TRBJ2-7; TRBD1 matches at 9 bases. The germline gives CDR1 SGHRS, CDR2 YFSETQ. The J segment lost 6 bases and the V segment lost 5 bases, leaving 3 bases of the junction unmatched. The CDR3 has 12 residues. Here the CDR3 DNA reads TGCGCCAGCAGACAGGGGGCCGGCGAGCAGTACTTC. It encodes CASRQGAGEQYF.

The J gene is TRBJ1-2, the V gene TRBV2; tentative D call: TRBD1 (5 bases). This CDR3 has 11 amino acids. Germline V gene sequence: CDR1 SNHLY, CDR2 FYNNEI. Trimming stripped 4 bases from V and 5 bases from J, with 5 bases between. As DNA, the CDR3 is TGTGCCAGCAGTGGACAGTATGGCTACACCTTC. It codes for CASSGQYGYTF.

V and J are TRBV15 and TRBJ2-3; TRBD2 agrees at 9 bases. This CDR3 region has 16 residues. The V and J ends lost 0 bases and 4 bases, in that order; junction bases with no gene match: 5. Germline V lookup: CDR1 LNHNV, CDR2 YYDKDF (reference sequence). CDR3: CATSRELAGASDTQYF. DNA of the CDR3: TGTGCCACCAGCAGAGAGTTAGCGGGGGCATCAGATACGCAGTATTTT.

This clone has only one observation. DNA of the CDR3: TGTGCCAGCAGGGGGACAGGGGAAAAGACTAACTATGGCTACACCTTC. The encoded protein is CASRGTGEKTNYGYTF. This chain uses TRBV2 with TRBJ1-2; 10 bases match TRBD1. The CDR3 is 16 residues long. Germline CDR1 reads SNHLY; CDR2 reads FYNNEI. V was clipped by 6 bases and J by 0 bases; unmatched bases: 7. Full variable domain (remainder filled in from reference TRBV2 and TRBJ1-2): EPEVTQTPSHQVTQMGQEVILRCVPISNHLYFYWYRQILGQKVEFLVSFYNNEISEKSEIFDDQFSVERPDGSNFTLKIRSTKLEDSAMYFCASRGTGEKTNYGYTFGSGTRLTVV.

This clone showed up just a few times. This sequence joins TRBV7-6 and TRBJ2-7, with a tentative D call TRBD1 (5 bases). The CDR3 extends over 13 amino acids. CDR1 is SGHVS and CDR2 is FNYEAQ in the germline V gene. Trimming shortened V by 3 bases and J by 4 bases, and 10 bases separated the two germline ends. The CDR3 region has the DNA TGTGCCAGCAGCTTGGCAGGGCAGTACGAGCAGTACTTC. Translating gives CASSLAGQYEQYF.

Here the CDR3 reads CASSQIDLGLISGNTIYF. Written as DNA, the CDR3 is TGCGCCAGCAGCCAAATTGACTTAGGACTGATCTCTGGAAACACCATATATTTT. The rearrangement joins TRBV4-1 to TRBJ1-3, with no clear D. V lost 2 bases, J lost 0 bases, and 17 bases lay in between. The CDR3 sequence is 18 residues long. Germline loops: CDR1 MGHRA, CDR2 YSYEKL.

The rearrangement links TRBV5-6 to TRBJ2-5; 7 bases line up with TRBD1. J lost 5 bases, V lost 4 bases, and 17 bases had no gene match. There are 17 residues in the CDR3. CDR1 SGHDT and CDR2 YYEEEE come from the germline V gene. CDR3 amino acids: CASSRRPWQGEFETQYF. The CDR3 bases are TGTGCCAGCAGCCGGAGGCCCTGGCAGGGGGAGTTCGAGACCCAGTACTTC.

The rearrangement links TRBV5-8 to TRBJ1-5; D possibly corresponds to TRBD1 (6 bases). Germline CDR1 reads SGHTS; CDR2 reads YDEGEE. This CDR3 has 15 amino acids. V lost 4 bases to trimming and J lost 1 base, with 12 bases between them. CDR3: CASSPGQMSNQPQHF. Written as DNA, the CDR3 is TGTGCCAGCAGCCCGGGACAAATGAGCAATCAGCCCCAGCATTTT.

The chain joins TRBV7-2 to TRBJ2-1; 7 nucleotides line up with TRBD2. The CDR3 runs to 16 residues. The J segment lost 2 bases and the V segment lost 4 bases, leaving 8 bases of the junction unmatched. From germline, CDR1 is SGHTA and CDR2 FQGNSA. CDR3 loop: CASSSYSGRTYNEQFF. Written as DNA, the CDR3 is TGTGCCAGCAGCTCCTATAGCGGGCGAACCTACAATGAGCAGTTCTTC.

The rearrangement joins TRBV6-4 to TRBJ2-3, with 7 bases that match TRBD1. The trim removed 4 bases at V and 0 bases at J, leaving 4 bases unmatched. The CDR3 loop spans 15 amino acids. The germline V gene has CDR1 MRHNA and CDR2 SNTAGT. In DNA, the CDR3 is TGTGCCAGCAGTGCGGCCAGGGGGAGCACAGATACGCAGTATTTT. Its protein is CASSAARGSTDTQYF.

The CDR3 spells CASSTTGDDYNEQFF. In DNA form, the CDR3 reads TGTGCCAGTAGTACTACAGGGGACGACTACAATGAGCAGTTCTTC. This sequence joins TRBV19 and TRBJ2-1, with 7 nucleotides matching TRBD1. V lost 4 bases and J lost 3; bases outside the gene matches: 6. Germline V gene data show CDR1 as LNHDA and CDR2 as SQIVND (reference sequence). This CDR3 is 15 amino acids long.

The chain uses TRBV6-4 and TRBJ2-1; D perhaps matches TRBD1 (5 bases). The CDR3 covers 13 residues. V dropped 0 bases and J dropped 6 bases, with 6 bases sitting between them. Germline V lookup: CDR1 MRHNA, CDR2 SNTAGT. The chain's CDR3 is CASSDSGANEQFF. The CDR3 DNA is TGTGCCAGCAGTGACTCAGGGGCCAATGAGCAGTTCTTC.

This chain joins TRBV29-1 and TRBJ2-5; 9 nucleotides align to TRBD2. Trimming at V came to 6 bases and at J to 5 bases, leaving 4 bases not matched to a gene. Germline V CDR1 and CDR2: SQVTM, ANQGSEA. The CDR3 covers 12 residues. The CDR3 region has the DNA TGCAGCGTCCTTAGCGGGGGCGAGACCCAGTACTTC. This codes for CSVLSGGETQYF.

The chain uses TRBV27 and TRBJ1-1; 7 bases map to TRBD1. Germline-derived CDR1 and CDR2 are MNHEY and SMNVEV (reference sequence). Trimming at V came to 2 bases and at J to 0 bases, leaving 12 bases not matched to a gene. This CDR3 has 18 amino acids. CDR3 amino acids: CASSLRGGLVRMNTEAFF. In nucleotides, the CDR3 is TGTGCCAGCAGTTTAAGAGGGGGCCTGGTCCGGATGAACACTGAAGCTTTCTTT.

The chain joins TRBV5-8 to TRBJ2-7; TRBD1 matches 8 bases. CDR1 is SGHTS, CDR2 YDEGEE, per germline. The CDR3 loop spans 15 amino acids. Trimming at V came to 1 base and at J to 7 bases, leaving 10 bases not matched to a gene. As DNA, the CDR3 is TGTGCCAGCAGCTTGTCGAGACAGGGGCAATGGGAGCAGTACTTC. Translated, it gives CASSLSRQGQWEQYF.

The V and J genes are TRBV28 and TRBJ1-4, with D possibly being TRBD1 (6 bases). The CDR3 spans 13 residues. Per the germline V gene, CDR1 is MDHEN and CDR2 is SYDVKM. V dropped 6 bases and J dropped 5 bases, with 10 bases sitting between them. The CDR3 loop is CASRTGENEKLFF. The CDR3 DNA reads TGTGCCAGCAGGACAGGCGAGAATGAAAAACTGTTTTTT.

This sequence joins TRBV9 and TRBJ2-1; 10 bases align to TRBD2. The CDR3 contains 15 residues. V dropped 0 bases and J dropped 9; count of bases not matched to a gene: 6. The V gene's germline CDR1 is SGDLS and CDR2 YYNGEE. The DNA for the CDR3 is TGTGCCAGCAGCGTAGGTCTAGCGGGGGAGAGTGAGCAGTTCTTC. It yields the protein CASSVGLAGESEQFF.

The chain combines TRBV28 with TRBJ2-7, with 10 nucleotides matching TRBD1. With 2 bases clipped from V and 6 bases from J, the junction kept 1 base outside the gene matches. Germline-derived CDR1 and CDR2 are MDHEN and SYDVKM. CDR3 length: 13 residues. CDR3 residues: CASSLGDRGEQYF. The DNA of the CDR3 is TGTGCCAGCAGTTTAGGGGACAGGGGCGAGCAGTACTTC.

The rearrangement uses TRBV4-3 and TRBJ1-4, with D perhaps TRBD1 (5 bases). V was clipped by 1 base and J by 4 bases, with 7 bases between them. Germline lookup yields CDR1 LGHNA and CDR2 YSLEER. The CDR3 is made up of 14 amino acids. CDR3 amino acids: CASSQGQGNEKLFF. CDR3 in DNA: TGCGCCAGCAGCCAAGGGCAGGGTAATGAAAAACTGTTTTTT.